This TCR beta chain was sequenced during a study of OX40 agonist ivuxolimab in advanced cancers. At the level of the study: It was ivuxolimab, an agonistic anti-OX40 (CD134) antibody, that patients were treated with.

Method: immunoSEQ multiplex PCR; TCRdb's copy keeps in-frame clones and lacks some. Of 60,000 to 80,000 clones listed, about 90% were seen once; the top ten hold around 0.4%. Germline V lookup: CDR1 LNHDA, CDR2 SQIVND (reference sequence). CDR3 size: 13 residues. V lost 8 bases, J lost 4 bases, and 6 bases stayed unmatched. The chain combines TRBV19 with TRBJ2-7, with 9 bases lining up with TRBD1. The clonotype originates from an adult with an advanced solid tumor such as melanoma, head and neck, liver or kidney cancer. The source material was CD4+ or CD8+ T cells sorted from blood, sampled in a trial of the OX40 agonist ivuxolimab. The CDR3 reads CASSGTGKYEQYF. The CDR3 bases are TGTGCCAGTTCGGGGACAGGGAAGTACGAGCAGTACTTC.